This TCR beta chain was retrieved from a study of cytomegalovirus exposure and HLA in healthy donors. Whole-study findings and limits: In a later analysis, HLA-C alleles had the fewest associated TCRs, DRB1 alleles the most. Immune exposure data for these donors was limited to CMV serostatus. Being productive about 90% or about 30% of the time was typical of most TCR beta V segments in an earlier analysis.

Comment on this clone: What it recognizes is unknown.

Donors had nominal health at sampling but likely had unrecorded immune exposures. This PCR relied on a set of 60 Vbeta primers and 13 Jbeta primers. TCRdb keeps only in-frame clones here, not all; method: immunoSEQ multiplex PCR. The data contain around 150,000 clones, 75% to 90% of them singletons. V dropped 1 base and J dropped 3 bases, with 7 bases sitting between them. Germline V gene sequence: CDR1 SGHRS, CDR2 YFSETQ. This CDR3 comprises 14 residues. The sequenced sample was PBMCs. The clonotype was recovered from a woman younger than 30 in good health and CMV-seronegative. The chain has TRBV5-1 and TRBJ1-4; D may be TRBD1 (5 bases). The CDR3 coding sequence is TGCGCCAGCAGCTTGACAGGATCTAATGAAAAACTGTTTTTT. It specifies CASSLTGSNEKLFF.